The clone carrying this T cell receptor (beta chain) was recorded at least ten times. The germline gives CDR1 GTSNPN, CDR2 SVGIG (reference sequence). This CDR3 is built from 14 residues. Trimming pared 0 bases from V and 7 bases from J, leaving 12 bases between. A patient was excluded if there was uncontrolled infection, other autoimmune disease, pregnancy or lactation. Clinical symptoms, serum thyroxine, TRAb, thyroid ultrasound and orbital computed tomography established diagnosis. Cells are PBMCs isolated from 10 ml of fresh blood. The sample comes from a study of T cells in Graves' hyperthyroidism and ophthalmopathy. Study context: Prior to any treatment, at the point of initial diagnosis, peripheral blood was collected.

Regions amplified from RNA transcripts were the TCR beta CDR3 regions. The HTBI primer set drove a first-round RT-PCR of the TCR CDR3. TCRdb called the multiplex PCR reads again in MiXCR, with one record for every CDR3 protein. The sample consists of approximately 410,000 distinct CDR3 sequences, roughly 13% of them appearing once. The clonotype originates from a woman younger than 30 with Graves' hyperthyroidism. The rearrangement joins TRBV30 to TRBJ1-4; a weak D match, TRBD1 (5 bases). The sequenced material came from blood. This CDR3 is CAWSVTGVSEKLFF. CDR3 DNA sequence: TGTGCCTGGAGTGTAACGGGGGTCAGTGAAAAACTGTTTTTT.